This record looks at one T cell receptor (beta chain) sequence and its context. The antigen remains undetermined. The source of the sample is a study of shared clonotypes between healthy human individuals. Study-wide results and limits: Incomplete sequencing of sorted subsets was indicated by rarefaction despite large depth. It was only blood that was sampled, and tissue repertoires likely differ.

Donors included only healthy HIV-negative adults lacking recent acute infections or vaccinations. Once extracted for a subset, genomic DNA was divided evenly among several immunoSEQ plates. TCRdb's copy holds only in-frame clones and misses some; the assay was immunoSEQ multiplex PCR. The repertoire consists of roughly 2.2 million clones, with around 90% occurring once and the leading ten covering 0.37%. The CDR3 is 17 residues long. V lost 0 bases and J lost 1; bases outside the gene matches: 4. Per germline, CDR1 SGHTA and CDR2 FQGNSA. The material sequenced was naive CD4+ T cells from PBMCs. Subset meaning: CD45RA+ positively selected. The V gene is TRBV7-2, the J gene TRBJ2-3; 10 bases are shared with TRBD2. This clonotype was sampled from a man between 18 and 29 years old in good health. Some clones in this sample may be carry-over from other donors' samples. CDR3 nucleotides: TGTGCCAGCAGCTTAGCGCATACTAGCGGGGGCACAGATACGCAGTATTTT. This encodes CASSLAHTSGGTDTQYF.